The 30 T cell receptor beta chains listed next were all sequenced from one sample in a study of T cells in Graves' hyperthyroidism and ophthalmopathy (dated by TCRdb to about 2019). Library preparation used multiplex PCR. The sequencer was an Illumina HiSeq 2000. The TCR beta CDR3 regions were amplified from RNA transcripts. A first-round RT-PCR of the TCR CDR3 used the HTBI primer set with the Qiagen OneStep RT-PCR kit. TCRdb applied fastp at Q25 and MiXCR to the public reads, then kept only in-frame beta chains. Every CDR3 protein is listed once, alongside the most common genes and DNA of its rows. The sample table lists about 500,000 distinct CDR3 sequences, about 16% of them with a count of one. 29% of the sample is taken by the ten largest. Sequences were obtained from blood. These receptors all come from a woman aged 30 to 39 with Graves' ophthalmopathy.

This clonotype was found many times. This rearrangement joins TRBV12-3 or TRBV12-4 to TRBJ2-2, with a possible D match to TRBD2 (5 bases). V gave up 8 bases and J gave up 6 bases, with 13 bases separating them. This CDR3 contains 13 residues. CDR3 DNA sequence: TGTGCCAGCCTAGTTAGCGTGGCCGGGGAGCTGTTTTTT. It yields the protein CASLVSVAGELFF.

A few counts support this clonotype. The chain uses TRBV7-9 and TRBJ2-1; 12 positions agree with TRBD2. V trimming: 3 bases; J trimming: 0 bases; junction bases outside the gene matches: 24. This CDR3 region has 24 residues. Germline V gene lookup returns CDR1 SEHNR and CDR2 FQNEAQ (reference sequence). CDR3 sequence (DNA): TGTGCCAGCAGCTTTTGGGACTCAACGCCCTGGGCTAGCGGGAGGGCCAGCTCCTACAATGAGCAGTTCTTC. Residues: CASSFWDSTPWASGRASSYNEQFF.

This clonotype was seen ten or more times. The rearrangement links TRBV11-2 to TRBJ1-2, with D tentatively TRBD1 (5 bases). The CDR3 sequence is 14 residues long. The germline V gene encodes CDR1 SGHAT and CDR2 FQNNGV. Trimming left V 1 base short and J 4 bases short, with 10 bases between. For the CDR3, the DNA is TGTGCCAGCAGCTTAGGAGGCGACAGCTATGGCTACACCTTC. Amino acids: CASSLGGDSYGYTF.

In this sample, this clonotype turned up many times. The chain recombines TRBV5-1 with TRBJ2-1; either TRBD1 or TRBD2 may supply D (5 bases each). Trimming cost V 2 bases and J 0 bases, with 15 bases left between them. The CDR3 covers 17 residues. Looked up from germline, CDR1 is SGHRS and CDR2 is YFSETQ. The CDR3 DNA follows: TGCGCCAGCAGCTTTAACCCAAGGGGAGCCTCCTACAATGAGCAGTTCTTC. Protein sequence: CASSFNPRGASYNEQFF.

The V call is TRBV30, the J call TRBJ1-5; D not resolved. The CDR3 has 16 residues. Germline CDR1 and CDR2: GTSNPN and SVGIG (reference sequence). Trimming removed 0 bases at V and 2 bases at J, with 14 bases between. The CDR3 bases are TGTGCCTGGAGTGTTACCGGGATGGGAGGCAATCAGCCCCAGCATTTT. Translating it yields CAWSVTGMGGNQPQHF.

This clonotype was recorded at least ten times. This chain uses TRBV28 with TRBJ2-7; possibly TRBD1 for D (6 bases). CDR1 and CDR2 (germline): MDHEN, SYDVKM. This CDR3 is 14 amino acids long. The V end lost 3 bases, the J end lost 3 bases, and 12 bases lay between the germline ends. CDR3 sequence (DNA): TGTGCCAGCAGTTTTAATGGACAGTACTACGAGCAGTACTTC. Protein product: CASSFNGQYYEQYF.

Turning to this clonotype: A much larger clonotype is one base distant, so this may be a read error. Given the absence of the conserved phenylalanine or tryptophan at the CDR3 end, a read error is likely. The chain links TRBV2 to TRBJ2-5, with 10 positions matching TRBD1. Trimming cost V 6 bases and J 5 bases; bases outside gene matches: 3. Germline V CDR1 and CDR2: SNHLY, FYNNEI. The CDR3 length is 13 residues. Here the CDR3 DNA reads TGTGCCAGCAGGGACAGGGGGTTCGAGACCCAGTACCTC. Translation: CASRDRGFETQYL.

The sample holds many counts of this clonotype. The chain uses TRBV11-2 and TRBJ2-1, with D possibly called TRBD1 or TRBD2 (5 bases each). V lost 0 bases, J lost 10 bases, and 10 bases lay in between. The germline gives CDR1 SGHAT, CDR2 FQNNGV. The CDR3 runs 13 residues. CDR3 amino acids: CASSLDVGEEQFF. DNA of the CDR3: TGTGCCAGCAGCTTAGATGTGGGGGAGGAGCAGTTCTTC.

This clonotype was picked up a small number of times. This rearrangement joins TRBV11-2 to TRBJ1-1, with no clear D. V gave up 5 bases and J gave up 4 bases, with 14 bases separating them. CDR1 and CDR2 from the germline V gene are SGHAT and FQNNGV. The CDR3 totals 14 residues. CDR3 loop: CASSPRALGTEAFF. CDR3 sequence (DNA): TGTGCCAGCAGCCCCCGGGCCCTGGGCACTGAAGCTTTCTTT.

This clonotype was detected many times. The chain has TRBV9 and TRBJ1-2, with no clear D. The CDR3 contains 12 residues. Trimming left V 4 bases short and J 8 bases short, with 12 bases between. Germline CDR1 is SGDLS and CDR2 is YYNGEE. CDR3 residues: CASSPLGVGYTF. CDR3 bases: TGTGCCAGCAGCCCACTTGGGGTCGGCTACACCTTC.

Many counts were recorded for this clonotype. V usage is TRBV28 and J usage is TRBJ1-1; D call uncertain. The CDR3 consists of 16 residues. CDR1 and CDR2 (germline): MDHEN, SYDVKM. V lost 2 bases to trimming and J lost 1 base, with 14 bases between them. In DNA form, the CDR3 reads TGTGCCAGCAGTTTAAGTAGTGGGTCCCCGAACACTGAAGCTTTCTTT. It codes for CASSLSSGSPNTEAFF.

V usage is TRBV25-1 and J usage is TRBJ2-5; a weak D match, TRBD1 (5 bases). CDR3 length: 14 amino acids. CDR1 is MGHDK, CDR2 SYGVNS, per germline. V lost 1 base and J lost 5, with 11 bases in between. Here the CDR3 reads CASSESKGLETQYF. CDR3 coding DNA: TGTGCCAGCAGTGAATCAAAGGGGTTGGAGACCCAGTACTTC.

This clonotype was found many times. The gene calls are TRBV28 and TRBJ2-1; D gene ambiguous. The CDR3 length is 14 residues. V was pared by 5 bases and J by 6 bases, with 14 bases between. Germline CDR1 is MDHEN and CDR2 is SYDVKM. In DNA form, the CDR3 reads TGTGCCAGCAGTCCCTCTTGGAAGCCCAATGAGCAGTTCTTC. This encodes CASSPSWKPNEQFF.

This clonotype has a handful of counts. This sequence joins TRBV30 and TRBJ1-2; a possible D gene is TRBD1 (5 bases). V dropped 1 base and J dropped 1 base, with 10 bases sitting between them. The CDR3 contains 14 residues. Germline loops: CDR1 GTSNPN, CDR2 SVGIG (reference sequence). DNA for the CDR3: TGTGCCTGGAGTGGGGGGGGGGTTAACTATGGCTACACCTTC. This translates into CAWSGGGVNYGYTF.

In this sample, this clonotype turned up a few times. The chain carries TRBV28 and TRBJ1-2, with D perhaps TRBD1 (5 bases). This CDR3 comprises 13 residues. V shed 5 bases and J shed 4 bases, with 11 bases lying between them. CDR1 and CDR2 from the germline V gene are MDHEN and SYDVKM. The CDR3 DNA sequence: TGTGCCAGCAGTGTCCCAGGGCCCTATGGCTACACCTTC. Protein sequence: CASSVPGPYGYTF.

In this sample, this clonotype turned up many times. V is TRBV20-1 and J is TRBJ1-6, with a weak D call TRBD1 (6 bases). The CDR3 is made up of 13 amino acids. V was pared by 1 base and J by 7 bases, with 8 bases between. Germline CDR1 DFQATT, CDR2 SNEGSKA (reference sequence). The CDR3 DNA follows: TGCAGTGCTAGAGTCCAGGGGAATTCACCCCTCCACTTT. Translated: CSARVQGNSPLHF.

The V gene is TRBV30, the J gene TRBJ2-5, with D perhaps TRBD1 or TRBD2 (5 bases each). This CDR3 has 15 residues. V dropped 2 bases and J dropped 5 bases, with 18 bases sitting between them. The germline gives CDR1 GTSNPN, CDR2 SVGIG (reference sequence). CDR3 bases: TGTGCCTGGAGTAAACGGGGCGGCCGGCGGGAGACCCAGTACTTC. Residues: CAWSKRGGRRETQYF.

The V gene is TRBV27, the J gene TRBJ2-6, with 9 bases identical to TRBD1. The CDR3 covers 17 residues. Trimming at V came to 7 bases and at J to 3 bases, leaving 10 bases not matched to a gene. Germline CDR1 and CDR2: MNHEY and SMNVEV (reference sequence). Here the CDR3 DNA reads TGTGCCAGCATGGTTGGGACAGGGTATCTTGGGGCCAACGTCCTGACTTTC. Translating gives CASMVGTGYLGANVLTF.

This clonotype was recorded at least ten times. The rearrangement links TRBV3-1 to TRBJ2-2, with 13 bases identical to TRBD2. Trimming cost V 2 bases and J 4 bases; bases outside gene matches: 4. CDR1 is LGHDT and CDR2 is YNNKEL in the germline V gene (reference sequence). This CDR3 is 17 amino acids long. The CDR3 protein is CASSQKTSGRTTGELFF. CDR3 nucleotide sequence: TGTGCCAGCAGCCAAAAGACTAGCGGGAGGACCACCGGGGAGCTGTTTTTT. Full variable domain (rest looked up from reference TRBV3-1 and TRBJ2-2): DTAVSQTPKYLVTQMGNDKSIKCEQNLGHDTMYWYKQDSKKFLKIMFSYNNKELIINETVPNRFSPKSPDKAHLNLHINSLELGDSAVYFCASSQKTSGRTTGELFFGEGSRLTVL.

This clonotype was seen more than once but under ten times. The CDR3 here is CASSSTGEQFF. CDR3 DNA sequence: TGTGCCAGCAGTTCGACAGGCGAGCAGTTCTTC. The chain employs TRBV6-1 and TRBJ2-1; the D gene is possibly TRBD1 (6 bases). V shed 5 bases and J shed 10 bases, with 9 bases lying between them. CDR1 and CDR2 (germline): MNHNS, SASEGT. The CDR3 totals 11 residues.

The J gene is TRBJ1-5, the V gene TRBV6-2 or TRBV6-3; 7 positions agree with TRBD1. V shed 9 bases, J shed 6 bases, and the junction held 8 bases outside the gene matches. This CDR3 spans 13 amino acids. From germline, CDR1 is MNHEY and CDR2 SVGEGT. CDR3 sequence: CASQGQVGQPQHF. The CDR3 region has the DNA TGTGCCAGTCAAGGACAGGTTGGTCAGCCCCAGCATTTT.

This clonotype came up a few times. The chain uses TRBV15 and TRBJ2-7; TRBD1 matches 11 bases. The J segment lost 4 bases and the V segment lost 0 bases, leaving 5 bases of the junction unmatched. Per germline, CDR1 LNHNV and CDR2 YYDKDF (reference sequence). CDR3 length: 16 amino acids. Here the CDR3 reads CATSRDRGTGGYEQYF. Written as DNA, the CDR3 is TGTGCCACCAGCAGAGATCGCGGGACAGGGGGTTACGAGCAGTACTTC. Looking up the rest from reference TRBV15 and TRBJ2-7 gives the full variable domain: DAMVIQNPRYQVTQFGKPVTLSCSQTLNHNVMYWYQQKSSQAPKLLFHYYDKDFNNEADTPDNFQSRRPNTSFCFLDIRSPGLGDTAMYLCATSRDRGTGGYEQYFGPGTRLTVT.

This rearrangement joins TRBV4-2 to TRBJ1-6; no reliable D call. There are 14 residues in the CDR3. Germline V lookup: CDR1 LGHNA, CDR2 YNFKEQ. The V end was cut by 0 bases, the J end by 7 bases, with 7 bases between. CDR3 amino acids: CASSQDYENSPLHF. The CDR3 DNA reads as TGTGCCAGCAGCCAAGATTACGAGAATTCACCCCTCCACTTT.

This clonotype was found many times. The chain carries TRBV7-2 and TRBJ2-4; 8 positions match TRBD1. Germline CDR1 reads SGHTA; CDR2 reads FQGNSA. With V trimmed by 2 bases and J by 7 bases, 4 bases remained unmatched. The CDR3 is 14 amino acids. CDR3 sequence: CASSLSPGGNIQYF. The CDR3, as DNA: TGTGCCAGCAGCTTAAGCCCAGGGGGCAACATTCAGTACTTC. Full variable domain (remainder filled in from reference TRBV7-2 and TRBJ2-4): GAGVSQSPSNKVTEKGKDVELRCDPISGHTALYWYRQSLGQGLEFLIYFQGNSAPDKSGLPSDRFSAERTGGSVSTLTIQRTQQEDSAVYLCASSLSPGGNIQYFGAGTRLSVL.

About this clonotype itself: A read error is possible here, since a much larger clone lies one base away. The CDR3 region has the DNA TGTGCCAGCAGCCAAGATCGCGTCACCGGGGAGCTGTTTTTT. This encodes CASSQDRVTGELFF. This chain joins TRBV14 and TRBJ2-2, with D unresolved. V gave up 0 bases and J gave up 4 bases, with 6 bases separating them. The CDR3 is made up of 14 amino acids. CDR1 SGHDN and CDR2 FVKESK come from the germline V gene.

This clonotype was counted ten times or more. CDR3 DNA: TGTGCCAGCAGCTCCGACAGGGTTGGAACTGAAGCTTTCTTT. Residues: CASSSDRVGTEAFF. The chain employs TRBV11-2 and TRBJ1-1, with 7 bases lining up with TRBD1. CDR1 and CDR2 from the germline V gene are SGHAT and FQNNGV. The junction had 7 bases not matched to a gene; V was cut back by 4 bases and J by 5 bases. The CDR3 covers 14 residues.

This clonotype was seen many times. The chain has TRBV20-1 and TRBJ2-2; 9 bases align to TRBD2. The germline V gene has CDR1 DFQATT and CDR2 SNEGSKA (reference sequence). CDR3 size: 14 residues. V shed 5 bases and J 5 bases; nucleotides not matched to a gene: 6. The CDR3 sequence is CSAPREGRTGELFF. In DNA, the CDR3 is TGCAGTGCTCCGCGGGAGGGCCGGACCGGGGAGCTGTTTTTT.

This clonotype was recorded a few times. The gene calls are TRBV2 and TRBJ1-6; D is possibly TRBD1 (5 bases). The CDR3 spans 18 residues. V lost 7 bases, J lost 7 bases, and 26 bases lay in between. CDR1 SNHLY and CDR2 FYNNEI come from the germline V gene. The CDR3 DNA follows: TGTGCCAGCAACGGATTCATCTCGACCGGGCGGGGGAATTCACCCCTCCACTTT. The encoded protein is CASNGFISTGRGNSPLHF.

The genes are TRBV6-1 and TRBJ2-1, with 14 bases aligning to TRBD2. Germline V CDR1 and CDR2: MNHNS, SASEGT. V lost 5 bases to trimming and J lost 7 bases; unmatched junction nucleotides: 7. CDR3 size: 16 residues. The CDR3 sequence is CASSQGLAGEGNEQFF. The CDR3 DNA reads as TGTGCCAGCAGTCAGGGACTAGCGGGAGAAGGGAATGAGCAGTTCTTC.

On this clonotype: It may be a read error: a sequence one base away is much more abundant. The chain has TRBV20-1 and TRBJ1-1; D not resolved. Germline CDR1 is DFQATT and CDR2 is SNEGSKA (reference sequence). This CDR3 is built from 14 residues. The CDR3 protein is CGARDWAMNTEAFF. The CDR3 nucleotides are TGCGGTGCTAGAGATTGGGCAATGAACACTGAAGCTTTCTTT.